The 19 T cell receptor beta chains below come from one sample, sequenced in a study of cytotoxic CD8 clonotypes in ibrutinib-treated CLL. Libraries were prepared by immunoSEQ multiplex PCR; TCRdb keeps only in-frame clonotypes and omits some of them. The sample contains over 75,000 clones, 78% of which appear only once. This specimen was PBMCs, taken after 12 months of ibrutinib treatment. These receptors were collected from a human donor with chronic lymphocytic leukemia.

The V call is TRBV7-2, the J call TRBJ2-2; D gene uncertain. This CDR3 contains 16 residues. Germline V gene data show CDR1 as SGHTA and CDR2 as FQGNSA. V lost 7 bases and J 1 base, leaving 16 bases between the germline ends. The CDR3, as DNA: TGTGCCAGCACCCCTTCCTCACGGCGGAACACCGGGGAGCTGTTTTTT. Translation gives CASTPSSRRNTGELFF. The complete variable domain, with remaining parts taken from reference TRBV7-2 and TRBJ2-2, reads GAGVSQSPSNKVTEKGKDVELRCDPISGHTALYWYRQSLGQGLEFLIYFQGNSAPDKSGLPSDRFSAERTGGSVSTLTIQRTQQEDSAVYLCASTPSSRRNTGELFFGEGSRLTVL.

V is TRBV7-9 and J is TRBJ1-4; no clear D gene. V lost 1 base and J lost 5, with 8 bases in between. Germline CDR1 SEHNR, CDR2 FQNEAQ (reference sequence). The CDR3 has 14 residues. The CDR3 here is CASSLDPGNEKLFF. CDR3 in DNA: TGTGCCAGCAGCTTAGATCCGGGGAATGAAAAACTGTTTTTT.

This clone appeared a few times. The rearrangement links TRBV5-1 to TRBJ2-7; tentative D call: TRBD2 (5 bases). The CDR3 consists of 16 residues. Germline lookup yields CDR1 SGHRS and CDR2 YFSETQ. The V and J ends lost 3 bases and 0 bases respectively, with 16 bases between them. CDR3 coding DNA: TGCGCCAGCAGCTCAGATTTAGGACGGGACTCCTACGAGCAGTACTTC. Protein sequence: CASSSDLGRDSYEQYF.

The table lists this clone with a count of one. V usage is TRBV9 and J usage is TRBJ1-1, with a weak D call TRBD1 (5 bases). Germline CDR1 SGDLS, CDR2 YYNGEE. This CDR3 region has 14 residues. Trimming stripped 2 bases from V and 3 bases from J, with 11 bases between. CDR3 bases: TGTGCCAGCAGCGTTGGGGCCTCGGACACTGAAGCTTTCTTT. It encodes CASSVGASDTEAFF.

CDR3 amino acids: CASSSTGRDNSPLHF. The CDR3 DNA is TGTGCCAGCAGCTCGACAGGGCGGGATAATTCACCCCTCCACTTT. The gene calls are TRBV5-5 and TRBJ1-6; 7 bases match TRBD1. This CDR3 comprises 15 residues. Germline V lookup: CDR1 SGHKS, CDR2 YYEKEE (reference sequence). Trimming at V came to 3 bases and at J to 5 bases, leaving 5 bases not matched to a gene.

The chain is built from TRBV6-6 and TRBJ2-3; TRBD1 is a possible D gene (6 bases). Trimming stripped 4 bases from V and 3 bases from J, with 8 bases between. The CDR3 extends over 13 amino acids. Germline V lookup: CDR1 MNHNY, CDR2 SVGAGI (reference sequence). CDR3 nucleotides: TGTGCCAGCAGTTCCCAGGGGACAGATACGCAGTATTTT. This codes for CASSSQGTDTQYF.

V gene TRBV30 combines with J gene TRBJ1-2, with 10 nucleotides matching TRBD1. Germline V gives CDR1 GTSNPN, CDR2 SVGIG (reference sequence). J gave up 8 bases and V 5 bases, and 11 bases lay outside the gene matches. CDR3 length equals 14 residues. The CDR3 nucleotides read TGTGCCTGGCGATGGACAGGGGGTGTCCGGGGCTACACCTTC. Translating it yields CAWRWTGGVRGYTF.

The V and J genes are TRBV6-6 and TRBJ2-1; either TRBD1 or TRBD2 may supply D (6 bases each). Trimming took off 9 bases at V and 10 bases at J, with 13 bases between the two ends. The length of the CDR3 is 11 residues. Looked up from germline, CDR1 is MNHNY and CDR2 is SVGAGI (reference sequence). CDR3 sequence reads: CASDGGREQFF. The CDR3 DNA is TGTGCCAGTGACGGGGGCCGGGAGCAGTTCTTC.

This sequence joins TRBV21-1 and TRBJ1-5; the DNA was not compared with TRBD1, the D call given in the table. TRBV21-1 is a documented pseudogene. This CDR3 is built from 18 residues. CDR3 amino acids: CASSKGRQSQGWNQPQHF. CDR3 bases: TGTGCCAGCAGCAAAGGCAGGCAATCACAGGGGTGGAATCAGCCCCAGCATTTT.

This clone has only one observation. V and J are TRBV10-3 and TRBJ1-3; D gene ambiguous. Germline CDR1 ENHRY, CDR2 SYGVKD. V shed 2 bases and J shed 0 bases, with 8 bases lying between them. The CDR3 has 15 residues. The CDR3: CAISEPADSGNTIYF. Written as DNA, the CDR3 is TGTGCCATCAGTGAGCCGGCGGACTCTGGAAACACCATATATTTT.

The chain links TRBV6-1 to TRBJ2-3, with D uncertain. CDR3 length equals 12 residues. The V end was cut by 4 bases, the J end by 4 bases, with 6 bases between. CDR1 and CDR2 (germline): MNHNS, SASEGT. In nucleotides, the CDR3 is TGTGCCAGCAGTGGCCCAGCAGATACGCAGTATTTT. Amino acid sequence: CASSGPADTQYF.

The CDR3 is CASSTRLAGGQSDEQFF. The CDR3 DNA reads TGTGCCAGCAGCACCCGACTAGCGGGGGGGCAGAGCGATGAGCAGTTCTTC. The gene calls are TRBV7-2 and TRBJ2-1; TRBD2 aligns across 14 bases. Germline V gene data show CDR1 as SGHTA and CDR2 as FQGNSA. The CDR3 loop spans 17 amino acids. The V segment lost 5 bases and the J segment 8 bases; nucleotides outside the gene matches: 11.

This chain connects TRBV6-6 to TRBJ1-5, with TRBD1 matching over 11 bases. This CDR3 comprises 16 residues. Germline V CDR1 and CDR2: MNHNY, SVGAGI (reference sequence). The V gene end was trimmed by 3 bases and the J gene end by 4 bases; junction bases not matched to a gene: 5. The CDR3 protein is CASSYGTGGSNQPQHF. The CDR3 DNA follows: TGTGCCAGCAGTTATGGGACAGGGGGGAGTAATCAGCCCCAGCATTTT.

The gene calls are TRBV2 and TRBJ1-5; TRBD1 aligns across 7 bases. The CDR3 spans 14 residues. The germline CDR1 and CDR2 sequences are SNHLY and FYNNEI. V shed 4 bases, J shed 6 bases, and the junction held 6 bases outside the gene matches. The CDR3 DNA follows: TGTGCCAGCAGTGGGACAGGACTTAGTCAGCCCCAGCATTTT. Translated: CASSGTGLSQPQHF. Looking up the rest from reference TRBV2 and TRBJ1-5 gives the full variable domain: EPEVTQTPSHQVTQMGQEVILRCVPISNHLYFYWYRQILGQKVEFLVSFYNNEISEKSEIFDDQFSVERPDGSNFTLKIRSTKLEDSAMYFCASSGTGLSQPQHFGDGTRLSIL.

The chain is built from TRBV10-3 and TRBJ2-6; no clear D. Trimming left V 3 bases short and J 0 bases short, with 6 bases between. The CDR3 consists of 15 residues. The germline V gene encodes CDR1 ENHRY and CDR2 SYGVKD. Here the CDR3 reads CAISDVNSGANVLTF. The CDR3 nucleotides are TGTGCCATCAGTGACGTAAACTCTGGGGCCAACGTCCTGACTTTC.

V is TRBV19 and J is TRBJ1-5, with a possible D match to TRBD1 (6 bases). V lost 0 bases and J 6 bases, leaving 15 bases between the germline ends. This CDR3 comprises 16 residues. CDR1 LNHDA and CDR2 SQIVND come from the germline V gene (reference sequence). The CDR3 DNA reads as TGTGCCAGTAGTATAGACCGGGGGGGGCTAGGTCAGCCCCAGCATTTT. Translation gives CASSIDRGGLGQPQHF.

This chain uses TRBV18 with TRBJ1-2, with a weak D call TRBD1 (5 bases). The germline CDR1 and CDR2 sequences are KGHSH and LQKENI. The CDR3 length is 12 residues. Trimming pared 2 bases from V and 8 bases from J, leaving 9 bases between. The CDR3 reads CASSPSRDGYTF. The CDR3 nucleotides read TGTGCCAGCTCACCATCCAGGGACGGCTACACCTTC.

This chain links TRBV4-2 with TRBJ2-3; tentatively, D is TRBD1 (5 bases). The V gene lost 5 bases and the J gene lost 3 bases, with 15 bases spanning the gap. Germline-derived CDR1 and CDR2 are LGHNA and YNFKEQ. The CDR3 runs 15 residues. CDR3 region: CASSLDQGRTDTQYF. As DNA, the CDR3 is TGTGCCAGCAGCTTAGATCAGGGAAGGACAGATACGCAGTATTTT.

This clone was counted a few times. CDR3 protein: CVQGSSYNSPLHF. The CDR3 DNA follows: TGTGTCCAAGGAAGCTCCTATAATTCACCCCTCCACTTT. The chain is built from TRBV5-3 and TRBJ1-6; no definite D call. TRBV5-3 is known as an ORF, though its function is uncertain. CDR3 length: 13 amino acids.